The next 32 T cell receptor beta chains were all read from a single sample in a study of beta chain features in type 1 diabetes. The sequenced template was cDNA made from the entire isolated RNA. TCRdb's table, derived via immunoSEQ multiplex PCR, lists solely in-frame clones and lacks some. The sample holds about 290,000 clones, roughly 8% seen once. Sequencing input: central memory CD4+ T cells from blood. The receptors come from a woman aged 18 to 35 in good health.

This chain uses TRBV7-9 with TRBJ1-2; D perhaps matches TRBD1 (6 bases). The CDR3 spans 14 residues. Germline V CDR1 and CDR2: SEHNR, FQNEAQ (reference sequence). With 3 bases removed from V and 7 bases from J, the gap between germline ends came to 15 bases. Here the CDR3 reads CASSLPTGNRGYTF. CDR3 nucleotide sequence: TGTGCCAGCAGCTTGCCAACAGGGAATCGTGGCTACACCTTC.

This clone was seen a few times. The chain uses TRBV28 and TRBJ2-3; D possibly corresponds to TRBD1 (5 bases). Trimming removed 6 bases at V and 0 bases at J, with 16 bases between. This CDR3 comprises 16 residues. Germline CDR1 reads MDHEN; CDR2 reads SYDVKM. In DNA, the CDR3 is TGTGCCAGCAGCAACGGGCAGGGCATTAGCACAGATACGCAGTATTTT. As protein: CASSNGQGISTDTQYF.

The chain has TRBV7-2 and TRBJ1-4; D may be TRBD1 (5 bases). V was cut by 0 bases and J by 4 bases, with 12 bases left in between. The germline gives CDR1 SGHTA, CDR2 FQGNSA. The CDR3 runs to 16 residues. CDR3 in DNA: TGTGCCAGCAGCTTAGCAATAGGAGGGGTTAATGAAAAACTGTTTTTT. Translation: CASSLAIGGVNEKLFF.

The chain combines TRBV9 with TRBJ2-3; D gene ambiguous. The CDR3 has 12 residues. The V end was cut by 2 bases, the J end by 6 bases, with 7 bases between. Germline CDR1 is SGDLS and CDR2 is YYNGEE. This CDR3 is CASSVLEDTQYF. The CDR3 DNA is TGTGCCAGCAGCGTTCTCGAGGATACGCAGTATTTT.

This clone was counted a few times. The V call is TRBV7-2, the J call TRBJ2-3; D is unresolved. Germline CDR1 and CDR2: SGHTA and FQGNSA. The CDR3 totals 16 residues. Trimming stripped 2 bases from V and 0 bases from J, with 12 bases between. The CDR3 DNA is TGTGCCAGCAGCTTACACCAAACCTCTAGCACAGATACGCAGTATTTT. Amino acid sequence: CASSLHQTSSTDTQYF.

This clone came up a few times. The V call is TRBV7-9, the J call TRBJ2-7, with a possible D match to TRBD1 (6 bases). Germline lookup yields CDR1 SEHNR and CDR2 FQNEAQ (reference sequence). CDR3 length equals 16 residues. V shed 0 bases and J shed 1 base, with 13 bases lying between them. The CDR3 spells CASSLAPGDISYEQYV. Here the CDR3 DNA reads TGTGCCAGCAGCTTAGCCCCAGGGGACATTTCCTACGAGCAGTACGTC.

Remarks on this clone: Other DNA sequences in this sample translate to the same CDR3. The chain is built from TRBV25-1 and TRBJ1-1, with 7 bases lining up with TRBD1. Germline trimming cut 6 bases from V and 4 bases from J; bases unmatched to any gene: 5. CDR3 length equals 13 residues. CDR1 and CDR2 from the germline V gene are MGHDK and SYGVNS. In nucleotides, the CDR3 is TGTGCCAGCAGAGTTCCAGGGGGCACTGAAGCTTTCTTT. It is translated as CASRVPGGTEAFF.

This chain joins TRBV14 and TRBJ2-1; TRBD1 agrees at 8 bases. The germline CDR1 and CDR2 sequences are SGHDN and FVKESK. Trimming took 0 bases from V and 3 from J; bases not matched to a gene: 10. The CDR3 contains 18 residues. CDR3 DNA sequence: TGTGCCAGCAGCCAAGACGGCAGGGGGCAAACTAGCTACAATGAGCAGTTCTTC. The encoded protein is CASSQDGRGQTSYNEQFF.

CDR3 loop: CSVEKGQGETQYF. CDR3 DNA: TGCAGCGTTGAAAAGGGGCAGGGAGAGACCCAGTACTTC. The chain carries TRBV29-1 and TRBJ2-5; TRBD1 is a possible D gene (5 bases). This CDR3 is 13 amino acids long. Germline V gene data show CDR1 as SQVTM and CDR2 as ANQGSEA. V was clipped by 2 bases and J by 4 bases, with 11 bases between them. Combining the CDR3 with reference TRBV29-1 and TRBJ2-5 gives the whole variable domain SAVISQKPSRDICQRGTSLTIQCQVDSQVTMMFWYRQQPGQSLTLIATANQGSEATYESGFVIDKFPISRPNLTFSTLTVSNMSPEDSSIYLCSVEKGQGETQYFGPGTRLLVL.

This clone was found a few times. The chain couples TRBV7-9 to TRBJ2-5, with 10 bases matching TRBD1. From germline, CDR1 is SEHNR and CDR2 FQNEAQ (reference sequence). V trimming: 3 bases; J trimming: 5 bases; junction bases outside the gene matches: 6. The CDR3 extends over 15 amino acids. CDR3 DNA: TGTGCCAGCAGCTTCGGGACAGGGGAGTGGGAGACCCAGTACTTC. It codes for CASSFGTGEWETQYF.

This clone occurred once. This rearrangement joins TRBV7-9 to TRBJ2-1, with 8 bases matching TRBD2. This CDR3 comprises 15 residues. After removal of 8 bases from V and 5 bases from J, the junction contained 11 bases not matched to a gene. Germline CDR1 is SEHNR and CDR2 is FQNEAQ (reference sequence). The CDR3 here is CASGTGLVRDNEQFF. The CDR3 region has the DNA TGTGCCAGCGGAACGGGACTAGTCAGGGACAATGAGCAGTTCTTC. Supplemented by reference TRBV7-9 and TRBJ2-1, the full variable domain reads DTGVSQNPRHKITKRGQNVTFRCDPISEHNRLYWYRQTLGQGPEFLTYFQNEAQLEKSRLLSDRFSAERPKGSFSTLEIQRTEQGDSAMYLCASGTGLVRDNEQFFGPGTRLTVL.

CDR3 residues: CSVDIGLAVKETQYF. CDR3 coding DNA: TGCAGCGTTGATATCGGACTAGCGGTAAAAGAGACCCAGTACTTC. V usage is TRBV29-1 and J usage is TRBJ2-5, with 10 bases lining up with TRBD2. The CDR3 loop spans 15 amino acids. Germline loops: CDR1 SQVTM, CDR2 ANQGSEA. The V gene end was trimmed by 3 bases and the J gene end by 3 bases; junction bases not matched to a gene: 7.

The chain combines TRBV30 with TRBJ2-5; 12 nucleotides agree with TRBD1. The trim removed 3 bases at V and 5 bases at J, leaving 13 bases unmatched. In germline, CDR1 is GTSNPN, CDR2 SVGIG (reference sequence). CDR3 length: 17 residues. The CDR3 region is CAWREGYGTGGAETQYF. CDR3 sequence (DNA): TGTGCCTGGAGAGAGGGATATGGGACAGGGGGCGCTGAGACCCAGTACTTC.

This clone was found many times. The chain combines TRBV21-1 with TRBJ1-2. TRBV21-1 is deemed a pseudogene. This CDR3 has 11 residues. This CDR3 reads CASSKGYGYTF. In DNA form, the CDR3 reads TGTGCCAGCAGCAAAGGCTATGGCTACACCTTC.

The rearrangement uses TRBV11-2 and TRBJ2-7; weak D call: TRBD1 (5 bases). Trimming took 3 bases from V and 3 from J, leaving 12 bases between them. The CDR3 loop spans 14 amino acids. Germline-derived CDR1 and CDR2 are SGHAT and FQNNGV. The CDR3 DNA reads as TGTGCCAGCAGCTTCGACAGAATTCGCTACGAGCAGTACTTC. This gives the protein CASSFDRIRYEQYF.

The chain carries TRBV27 and TRBJ2-3, with 8 bases lining up with TRBD1. The CDR3 has 14 amino acids. Germline loops: CDR1 MNHEY, CDR2 SMNVEV (reference sequence). V dropped 6 bases and J dropped 2; count of bases not matched to a gene: 4. CDR3 sequence reads: CASSRGLDTDTQYF. In nucleotides, the CDR3 is TGTGCCAGCAGCAGGGGGCTTGACACAGATACGCAGTATTTT.

CDR3 bases: TGTGCCAGCAGCTTAAGGGGAGGTGGGGCCAACGTCCTGACTTTC. Its protein is CASSLRGGGANVLTF. V gene TRBV7-2 combines with J gene TRBJ2-6; tentative D call: TRBD2 (6 bases). This CDR3 region has 15 residues. V lost 2 bases, J lost 3 bases, and 8 bases lay in between. Germline V gives CDR1 SGHTA, CDR2 FQGNSA.

V usage is TRBV14 and J usage is TRBJ2-1; 10 bases fit TRBD1. CDR3 length: 15 amino acids. Germline assignment: CDR1 SGHDN and CDR2 FVKESK. J lost 7 bases, V lost 4 bases, and 7 bases had no gene match. CDR3 sequence reads: CASSLRQGAGNEQFF. The CDR3, as DNA: TGTGCCAGCAGCCTCAGACAGGGGGCTGGTAATGAGCAGTTCTTC.

This clone was counted only a few times. The chain links TRBV5-1 to TRBJ1-1, with 7 positions matching TRBD1. The CDR3 has 13 residues. The junction had 3 bases not matched to a gene; V was cut back by 4 bases and J by 3 bases. The V gene's germline CDR1 is SGHRS and CDR2 YFSETQ. The CDR3 is CASSADRDTEAFF. CDR3 DNA: TGCGCCAGCAGCGCCGACAGGGACACTGAAGCTTTCTTT. Full variable domain (outside the CDR3, taken from reference TRBV5-1 and TRBJ1-1): KAGVTQTPRYLIKTRGQQVTLSCSPISGHRSVSWYQQTPGQGLQFLFEYFSETQRNKGNFPGRFSGRQFSNSRSEMNVSTLELGDSALYLCASSADRDTEAFFGQGTRLTVV.

The chain carries TRBV18 and TRBJ2-5, with unresolved D. The CDR3 has 15 residues. CDR1 and CDR2 (germline): KGHSH, LQKENI. The germline V and J ends were trimmed by 2 bases and 5 bases, with 15 bases remaining between them. In DNA form, the CDR3 reads TGTGCCAGCTCACCAATGGCTGACGTCGTCGAGACCCAGTACTTC. Its translation is CASSPMADVVETQYF.

The V gene is TRBV2, the J gene TRBJ2-5, with D perhaps matching TRBD1 (5 bases). Trimming left V 2 bases short and J 0 bases short, with 7 bases between. This CDR3 spans 14 amino acids. Per the germline V gene, CDR1 is SNHLY and CDR2 is FYNNEI. The chain's CDR3 is CASSEWGDQETQYF. CDR3 sequence (DNA): TGTGCCAGCAGTGAATGGGGCGACCAAGAGACCCAGTACTTC.

V and J are TRBV11-2 and TRBJ2-4; 7 nucleotides line up with TRBD1. This CDR3 contains 18 residues. Trimming at V came to 2 bases and at J to 1 base, leaving 11 bases not matched to a gene. Germline CDR1 is SGHAT and CDR2 is FQNNGV. This chain's CDR3 is CASSLTRQGSGAKNIQYF. The CDR3 region has the DNA TGTGCCAGCAGCTTAACCCGACAGGGAAGTGGTGCCAAAAACATTCAGTACTTC.

V and J are TRBV19 and TRBJ2-1; no definite D call. Germline CDR1 and CDR2: LNHDA and SQIVND (reference sequence). The V end lost 4 bases, the J end lost 7 bases, and 17 bases lay between the germline ends. The length of the CDR3 is 15 residues. Written as DNA, the CDR3 is TGTGCCAGTAGTAGCCTCCTAGTTCTTCGAAATGAGCAGTTCTTC. Its translation is CASSSLLVLRNEQFF. Complete variable domain (other parts from reference TRBV19 and TRBJ2-1): DGGITQSPKYLFRKEGQNVTLSCEQNLNHDAMYWYRQDPGQGLRLIYYSQIVNDFQKGDIAEGYSVSREKKESFPLTVTSAQKNPTAFYLCASSSLLVLRNEQFFGPGTRLTVL.

This clone turned up a few times. The chain is built from TRBV18 and TRBJ2-1; TRBD1 matches at 10 bases. The V gene's germline CDR1 is KGHSH and CDR2 LQKENI. There are 15 residues in the CDR3. V was pared by 3 bases and J by 8 bases, with 7 bases of the junction left unmatched. CDR3 coding DNA: TGTGCCAGCTCACCCCGGACAGGGGGTGTCGATGAGCAGTTCTTC. This encodes CASSPRTGGVDEQFF.

The V and J genes are TRBV5-1 and TRBJ2-7, with D tentatively TRBD2 (6 bases). The length of the CDR3 is 14 residues. V gave up 3 bases and J gave up 5 bases, with 15 bases separating them. Germline V lookup: CDR1 SGHRS, CDR2 YFSETQ. The CDR3: CASSSGGSLDEQYF. CDR3 in DNA: TGCGCCAGCAGCTCCGGGGGTAGTCTCGACGAGCAGTACTTC.

The chain recombines TRBV2 with TRBJ2-2; the D is unclear. This CDR3 has 14 amino acids. Trimming cost V 5 bases and J 0 bases, with 7 bases left between them. The germline V gene has CDR1 SNHLY and CDR2 FYNNEI. CDR3 region: CASSQQSNTGELFF. CDR3 in DNA: TGTGCCAGCAGTCAACAGTCGAACACCGGGGAGCTGTTTTTT.

The CDR3 loop reads CASSLGGPYEQYF. The CDR3 coding sequence is TGTGCCAGCAGCTTAGGGGGACCGTACGAGCAGTACTTC. V and J are TRBV13 and TRBJ2-7; D may correspond to TRBD1 or TRBD2 (5 bases each). Trimming took off 0 bases at V and 4 bases at J, with 7 bases between the two ends. From germline, CDR1 is PRHDT and CDR2 FYEKMQ (reference sequence). This CDR3 region has 13 residues.

This clone was observed many times. The CDR3, as DNA: TGCAGCGTTGAAAGGGGGACAGGCTACAATGAGCAGTTCTTC. Its protein is CSVERGTGYNEQFF. This rearrangement joins TRBV29-1 to TRBJ2-1; 8 positions agree with TRBD1. Germline V gives CDR1 SQVTM, CDR2 ANQGSEA. There are 14 residues in the CDR3. With 2 bases clipped from V and 3 bases from J, the junction kept 3 bases outside the gene matches.

This clone has more than one count but fewer than ten. The V call is TRBV5-4, the J call TRBJ2-3; a possible D gene is TRBD2 (5 bases). V lost 1 base, J lost 1 base, and 7 bases lay in between. Germline-derived CDR1 and CDR2 are SGHNT and YYREEE (reference sequence). The CDR3 extends over 14 amino acids. The DNA for the CDR3 is TGTGCCAGCAGCTTGAACGGGGGCACAGATACGCAGTATTTT. Translating gives CASSLNGGTDTQYF.

This clone was found a few times. The V gene is TRBV2, the J gene TRBJ2-5; D call uncertain. V lost 6 bases to trimming and J lost 3 bases, with 14 bases between them. Germline CDR1 and CDR2: SNHLY and FYNNEI. This CDR3 is 14 amino acids long. The CDR3 DNA reads TGTGCCAGCAGAAGGGATTTTATGGAAGAGACCCAGTACTTC. Its protein is CASRRDFMEETQYF.

This clone was seen many times. This chain links TRBV15 with TRBJ2-7; no clear D. V lost 1 base and J 3 bases, leaving 10 bases between the germline ends. The CDR3 consists of 14 residues. The germline V gene encodes CDR1 LNHNV and CDR2 YYDKDF (reference sequence). In nucleotides, the CDR3 is TGTGCCACCAGCAGAGGAAGCAGCTACTACGAGCAGTACGTC. Protein: CATSRGSSYYEQYV.

This clone came up a few times. In DNA form, the CDR3 reads TGTGCCAGCAGCTTGGGCAGCTGGAACACTGAAGCTTTCTTT. Translating it yields CASSLGSWNTEAFF. The chain uses TRBV7-9 and TRBJ1-1; no clear D. V was shortened by 3 bases and J by 1 base, with 9 bases between the two germline ends. Germline V gives CDR1 SEHNR, CDR2 FQNEAQ (reference sequence). The CDR3 is 14 amino acids.